These 10 T cell receptor beta chains share one sample of origin, sequenced in a study of cytomegalovirus exposure and HLA in healthy donors. The PCR contained 60 Vbeta and 13 Jbeta primers. Profiled with immunoSEQ multiplex PCR; TCRdb holds only in-frame clones, not every one. The sample shows fewer than 200,000 clones, over 80% of them seen only once. The sequenced sample was PBMCs. The receptors here all came from a woman between 45 and 60 years old in good health and CMV-seropositive.

Only a few counts were recorded for this clone. The chain couples TRBV29-1 to TRBJ1-2; D is perhaps TRBD1 (5 bases). V lost 5 bases to trimming and J lost 1 base, with 17 bases between them. The CDR3 is 15 residues long. Germline assignment: CDR1 SQVTM and CDR2 ANQGSEA. The CDR3 DNA reads as TGCAGCGTTAGTGGTGGCCAGGGCTTTAACTATGGCTACACCTTC. Translated, it gives CSVSGGQGFNYGYTF.

The chain recombines TRBV5-1 with TRBJ2-3; 9 nucleotides match TRBD2. The CDR3 runs to 14 residues. With V trimmed by 0 bases and J by 5 bases, 1 base remained unmatched. The germline CDR1 and CDR2 sequences are SGHRS and YFSETQ. The CDR3: CASSLGTSVDTQYF. The CDR3 DNA is TGCGCCAGCAGCTTGGGGACTAGCGTAGATACGCAGTATTTT.

In DNA, the CDR3 is TGCAGTGGGGGGGACTCTAGATACAATGAGCAGTTCTTC. Protein: CSGGDSRYNEQFF. The V and J genes are TRBV29-1 and TRBJ2-1; 7 bases are shared with TRBD2. CDR3 length equals 13 residues. The germline gives CDR1 SQVTM, CDR2 ANQGSEA.

The chain couples TRBV2 to TRBJ2-5, with D unclear. V was clipped by 6 bases and J by 5 bases, with 10 bases between them. Germline-derived CDR1 and CDR2 are SNHLY and FYNNEI. This CDR3 has 12 amino acids. The CDR3 DNA follows: TGTGCCAGCAGCGGTCTCGGGGAGACCCAGTACTTC. It codes for CASSGLGETQYF. The full variable domain, its missing parts supplied by reference TRBV2 and TRBJ2-5, is EPEVTQTPSHQVTQMGQEVILRCVPISNHLYFYWYRQILGQKVEFLVSFYNNEISEKSEIFDDQFSVERPDGSNFTLKIRSTKLEDSAMYFCASSGLGETQYFGPGTRLLVL.

The rearrangement uses TRBV4-3 and TRBJ2-5; 9 bases are a match to TRBD2. The CDR3 sequence is 17 residues long. The germline V gene has CDR1 LGHNA and CDR2 YSLEER. V was pared by 1 base and J by 2 bases, with 8 bases of the junction left unmatched. CDR3 residues: CASSQALAGGRQETQYF. The CDR3 coding sequence is TGCGCCAGCAGCCAAGCTCTTGCGGGGGGGCGGCAAGAGACCCAGTACTTC.

In DNA, the CDR3 is TGTGCCTGGAGACCCGGGACAGGGGGACCTGAAGGCTACACCTTC. It encodes CAWRPGTGGPEGYTF. This sequence joins TRBV30 and TRBJ1-2, with 11 bases that match TRBD1. Germline V gene sequence: CDR1 GTSNPN, CDR2 SVGIG (reference sequence). V gave up 3 bases and J gave up 8 bases; unmatched junction bases: 11. This CDR3 is built from 15 residues.

V is TRBV21-1 and J is TRBJ2-7; no DNA check was done on the table's D call, TRBD1. TRBV21-1 corresponds to a pseudogene. The CDR3 totals 14 residues. CDR3 protein: CASSKAGRSYEQYF. In DNA form, the CDR3 reads TGTGCCAGCAGCAAAGCGGGCAGATCCTACGAGCAGTACTTC.

The sample holds one count of this clone. The chain uses TRBV13 and TRBJ2-7; 10 nucleotides line up with TRBD2. This CDR3 comprises 14 residues. Per germline, CDR1 PRHDT and CDR2 FYEKMQ (reference sequence). V lost 5 bases and J lost 10; bases outside the gene matches: 11. CDR3 coding DNA: TGTGCCAGCAGCCTACGAAGCGGGAGGGCCGTCCAGTACTTC. It yields the protein CASSLRSGRAVQYF.

The chain couples TRBV6-1 to TRBJ1-5; TRBD1 agrees at 7 bases. Trimming at V came to 6 bases and at J to 5 bases, leaving 4 bases not matched to a gene. The CDR3 spans 13 residues. Germline-derived CDR1 and CDR2 are MNHNS and SASEGT. The CDR3 sequence: CASSGTDDQPQHF. In DNA form, the CDR3 reads TGTGCCAGCAGCGGGACAGATGATCAGCCCCAGCATTTT.

The genes are TRBV9 and TRBJ2-1; possible D gene TRBD1, 5 bases. The CDR3 has 15 residues. V was pared by 3 bases and J by 0 bases, with 10 bases between. The germline gives CDR1 SGDLS, CDR2 YYNGEE. The CDR3 DNA follows: TGTGCCAGCAGCGGTCAGGGAAGCTCCTACAATGAGCAGTTCTTC. It codes for CASSGQGSSYNEQFF.